This TCR beta chain is drawn from a study of response to subunit inactivated influenza vaccine. Broader study findings: A suggestion made by the authors is that each seasonal influenza vaccination recruits few new T cells.

This clonotype occurred a few times. Its antigen is not identified. The CDR3 runs 13 residues. The germline V gene encodes CDR1 SQVTM and CDR2 ANQGSEA. With V trimmed by 6 bases and J by 1 base, 5 bases remained unmatched. MiXCR, run by TCRdb on the RT-PCR reads, gives a single entry per CDR3 protein. The sample includes fewer than 250,000 distinct CDR3 sequences, around 15% of them seen just once. The TCR sequence derives from a man aged 50 to 59 who received an inactivated influenza vaccine. The specimen comprised CD8+ T cells sorted from PBMCs, sampled less than 6 days after vaccination. This sequence joins TRBV29-1 and TRBJ1-1, with 7 bases that match TRBD1. CDR3 sequence reads: CSVPHRGNTEAFF. CDR3 nucleotides: TGCAGCGTCCCTCACAGGGGGAACACTGAAGCTTTCTTT.